The next 6 T cell receptor beta chains were all read from a single sample in a study of cytomegalovirus exposure and HLA in healthy donors. The PCR ran on 60 Vbeta and 13 Jbeta primers. The repertoire was sequenced with immunoSEQ multiplex PCR; TCRdb's copy has only in-frame clones and lacks some. There are 130,000 to 150,000 clones in the sample, with 2% to 3% held by the top ten. The sequenced sample consisted of PBMCs. These receptors came from a middle-aged man in good health and CMV-seronegative.

The V call is TRBV7-9, the J call TRBJ1-4; TRBD1 is a possible D gene (6 bases). The CDR3 consists of 14 residues. V gave up 4 bases and J gave up 8 bases, with 14 bases separating them. Looked up from germline, CDR1 is SEHNR and CDR2 is FQNEAQ (reference sequence). The CDR3 nucleotides read TGTGCCAGCAGCTCGGGACAAGAAGGGGAAAAACTGTTTTTT. Protein sequence: CASSSGQEGEKLFF.

The rearrangement joins TRBV6-7 to TRBJ2-7; perhaps TRBD1 as D (5 bases). TRBV6-7 is flagged as an ORF with uncertain function. Trimming took 8 bases from V and 2 from J, leaving 13 bases between them. The CDR3 is 13 amino acids. The CDR3 nucleotides are TGTGCCAGCCGGGCCAGGGCCCCCTACGAGCAGTACTTC. This encodes CASRARAPYEQYF.

This chain connects TRBV7-8 to TRBJ2-7; a possible D gene is TRBD2 (5 bases). The CDR3 runs 14 residues. V lost 5 bases and J 1 base, leaving 12 bases between the germline ends. Germline values: CDR1 SGHVS, CDR2 FQNEAQ. CDR3 nucleotides: TGTGCCAGCAGCCCACGGGGATTATCCTACGAGCAGTACTTC. Its protein is CASSPRGLSYEQYF.

The V call is TRBV4-3, the J call TRBJ1-4; no definite D call. Germline V gene sequence: CDR1 LGHNA, CDR2 YSLEER. V was trimmed by 0 bases and J by 4 bases, leaving 12 bases between them. CDR3 length: 16 residues. The DNA for the CDR3 is TGCGCCAGCAGCCAAGATCCCCAGCCGGGTAATGAAAAACTGTTTTTT. Translated, it gives CASSQDPQPGNEKLFF.

The V call is TRBV27, the J call TRBJ1-1; no clear D gene. V dropped 1 base and J dropped 2 bases, with 14 bases sitting between them. The CDR3 runs 16 residues. Germline V gene data show CDR1 as MNHEY and CDR2 as SMNVEV (reference sequence). As DNA, the CDR3 is TGTGCCAGCAGTTTATTAAGTTTCGAGGGAAACACTGAAGCTTTCTTT. Amino acids: CASSLLSFEGNTEAFF.

V is TRBV9 and J is TRBJ2-4; 8 nucleotides line up with TRBD1. The germline V gene encodes CDR1 SGDLS and CDR2 YYNGEE. The ends lost 3 bases at V and 3 bases at J; junction bases unmatched: 17. The CDR3 has 19 amino acids. CDR3 in amino acids: CASSGLDRGRPGVKNIQYF. For the CDR3, the DNA is TGTGCCAGCAGCGGATTAGACAGGGGCCGCCCTGGCGTCAAAAACATTCAGTACTTC.